The TCR beta chain described here comes from a study of T cell responses to AZD1222 COVID-19 vaccine (TCRdb year 2021). In the study overall: A total of 233 trial participants underwent TCR sequencing, of whom 200 to 220 received two doses of AZD1222 and about 25 received two doses of the MenACWY control vaccine. Enrollment into the trials was organized by age into subgroups of 18-55, 56-69 and 70-plus years, and those subgroups contained roughly 140, 27 and 60 TCR-sequenced participants, respectively. Results the study describes overall, beyond this receptor: Because no day 14 peak-response samples were available, the repertoires could be characterized only after the peak T cell response. In the small 56-69-year group, the increase in depth fell short of significance, most likely because of low power. Only six or seven AZD1222 recipients were SARS-CoV-2 seropositive at baseline, limiting conclusions about previously exposed vaccinees. Spike-specific TCR breadth and depth rose significantly after two AZD1222 doses compared with day 0 and with MenACWY recipients. The whole spike protein was spanned by vaccine-associated CD4 TCRs, and dominant responses were seen in regions 160-218 and 743-854. Most participants were white British and females outnumbered males, and the authors suggested that clonal diversity may have been underestimated. Nearly half of unique spike-specific TCRs reportedly recognized epitopes outside regions mutated in the B.1.351 and B.1.1.7 variants.

This specimen's time point label, per the study, means: about 28 days (+/-7) after the second vaccine dose. AZD1222 recipients whose second dose came at about 4 weeks and those whose second dose came at about 12 weeks were combined into one group, since spike-specific TCR depth and breadth did not differ between the two schedules. Vaccinee samples came from UK trials COV001 and COV002, including a single-blind randomized controlled phase 2/3 trial of AZD1222 (ChAdOx1 nCoV-19) in healthy adults. Trial participant PBMC samples were collected at day 0 and day 28 after the second dose for TCRbeta chain sequencing. Turning to this clone: It lacks a known antigen. Nothing much larger sits one base from this clone, and base qualities are not available.

The germline V gene encodes CDR1 MDHEN and CDR2 SYDVKM. V sheds 2 bases and J sheds 4 bases, leaving 17 bases between their ends. The cysteine opens and the phenylalanine closes a CDR3 of 16 amino acids. Of all the DNA, just the CDR3 is kept, 48 bases in frame from base 1. The CDR3 regions of human TCRbeta chains were analyzed by immunosequencing. The authors' pipeline ran thus. Repertoire TCRs were checked for matches against a reference library of SARS-CoV-2-specific TCRs that had been generated using the MIRA antigen-specificity platform. Breadth was defined as the fraction of unique TCRs that were SARS-CoV-2-associated. Depth was defined as the fraction of total T cells that were SARS-CoV-2-associated. Using the MIRA data, each spike-specific TCR was mapped to the spike region that the TCR reacts to and placed in a CD4 or CD8 class. Log10-transformed breadth and depth values were compared by one-way ANOVA with Sidak's multiple comparisons tests. TCRdb took over this immuneACCESS table, retaining in-frame rearrangements with V and J assigned. Such tables are incomplete; in checked studies, under half of the missing clones stem from an unresolved V gene, and the remainder is unexplained. Clonal size and the V and J genes are those of that table, whereas D and trimming came from the DNA. This sample is represented by 190,000 or so clones; roughly nine tenths of them were singletons. The top ten hold around 3.5% of the sample.

The V and J segments used are TRBV28 and TRBJ2-5; tentative D gene TRBD2, with 5 bases matching. The material sequenced was peripheral blood, taken 28 days after the second AZD1222 dose. This TCR was sampled from an adult who received the AZD1222 COVID-19 vaccine. The nucleotide sequence reads as follows: TGTGCCAGCAGTTTAAACGAGGGATACGACGTAGAGACCCAGTACTTC. Its translation is CASSLNEGYDVETQYF.